There are many counts of the clone carrying this T cell receptor beta chain. This sample was included in a study of early T cells in non-severe SARS-CoV-2 infection. Via MiXCR, TCRdb re-called the 5' RACE reads, giving one row per CDR3 protein. Among around 30,000 distinct CDR3 sequences listed, about 8.2% were seen once. V was shortened by 5 bases and J by 3 bases, with 19 bases between the two germline ends. The germline gives CDR1 PRHDT, CDR2 FYEKMQ (reference sequence). The length of the CDR3 is 16 residues. The receptor's source is an adult who was a healthcare worker with PCR-confirmed SARS-CoV-2 infection or an uninfected control (not recorded which). The chain is built from TRBV13 and TRBJ1-1; possible D gene TRBD1, 6 bases. Sequenced input: whole blood. Here the CDR3 DNA reads TGTGCCAGCAGCCCGCCCGGGGGGGGGGCGGACACTGAAGCTTTCTTT. It translates to CASSPPGGGADTEAFF.